This T cell receptor beta chain was profiled in a study of blood T cell repertoires in COVID-19. The overall study: COVID-19 samples collected from the United States, Italy and Spain covered acute and convalescent phases. From T cells, B-cell-depleted T cells, or PBMCs came the material, which was cDNA or gDNA.

In the authors' workflow: The authors estimated nucleated cell counts from reference gene primer amplification. Generated by immunoSEQ multiplex PCR, the TCRdb table keeps only in-frame clones and is missing some. V and J calls and clone size are copied from that table; D and trimming were computed from the DNA. The sample holds under 250,000 clones, about three quarters seen once. Germline V gene sequence: CDR1 KGHSH, CDR2 LQKENI. The V gene lost 0 bases and the J gene lost 0 bases, with 8 bases spanning the gap. This CDR3 is built from 16 residues. The chain uses TRBV18 and TRBJ1-4; D ambiguous. This clonotype was sampled from a woman between 65 and 79 years old with acute or convalescent COVID-19. The sequencing input was peripheral blood. CDR3 sequence: CASSPPRGTTNEKLFF. In DNA form, the CDR3 reads TGTGCCAGCTCACCACCACGAGGAACAACTAATGAAAAACTGTTTTTT.